Given below is one T cell receptor beta chain in context. The data were obtained in a study of blood T cell repertoires in COVID-19. V shed 2 bases and J 1 base; nucleotides not matched to a gene: 2. The CDR3 loop spans 15 amino acids. Germline V lookup: CDR1 SGHRS, CDR2 YFSETQ. TCRdb's table, derived via immunoSEQ multiplex PCR, lists solely in-frame clones and lacks some. Of under 140,000 clones listed, roughly nine tenths are singletons. The receptor was derived from a human donor in a cohort sampled during active COVID-19. The specimen sequenced was peripheral blood. The J gene is TRBJ2-2, the V gene TRBV5-1, with TRBD1 identical over 7 bases. The CDR3 reads CASSFGQENTGELFF. CDR3 sequence (DNA): TGCGCCAGCAGCTTTGGACAGGAGAACACCGGGGAGCTGTTTTTT.